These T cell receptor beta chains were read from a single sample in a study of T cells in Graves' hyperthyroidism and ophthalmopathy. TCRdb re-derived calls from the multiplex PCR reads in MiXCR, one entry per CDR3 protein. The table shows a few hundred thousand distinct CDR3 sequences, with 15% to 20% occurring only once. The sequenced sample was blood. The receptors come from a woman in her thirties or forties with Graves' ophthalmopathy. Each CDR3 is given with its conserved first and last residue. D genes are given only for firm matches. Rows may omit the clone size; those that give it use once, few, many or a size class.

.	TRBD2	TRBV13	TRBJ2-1	TGTGCCAGCAGCCCCCAAGCGGGGGACTACAATGAGCAGTTCTTC	CASSPQAGDYNEQFF
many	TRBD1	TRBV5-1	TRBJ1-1	TGCGCCAGCAGCCGTAATAATCAGGGGGCGGGCACTGAAGCTTTCTTT	CASSRNNQGAGTEAFF
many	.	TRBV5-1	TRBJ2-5	TGCGCCAGCAGCTCCGGACAGAACACTTTCTTGGAGACCCAGTACTTC	CASSSGQNTFLETQYF
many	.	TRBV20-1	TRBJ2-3	TGCAGTGCTAAATGGTTACGCACAGATACGCAGTATTTT	CSAKWLRTDTQYF
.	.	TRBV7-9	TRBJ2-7	TGTGCCAGCAGCTTATCAGAGCTTCAGCAGTACTTC	CASSLSELQQYF
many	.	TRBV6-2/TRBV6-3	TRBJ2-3	TGTGCCAGCACCGACCCCCCCCCTAGCGTAACAGATACGCAGTATTTT	CASTDPPPSVTDTQYF
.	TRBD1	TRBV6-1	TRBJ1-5	TGTGCCAGCAGTGAGACGACAGGGGATCAGCCCCAGCATTTT	CASSETTGDQPQHF
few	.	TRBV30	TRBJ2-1	TGTGCCTGGAGTCCCGGGGTGGGCAATGAGCAGTTCTTC	CAWSPGVGNEQFF
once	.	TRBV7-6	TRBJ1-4	TGTGCCAGCAGCCCGTCGCAGGGTGAAAAACTGTTTTTT	CASSPSQGEKLFF
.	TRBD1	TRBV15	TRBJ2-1	TGTGCCACCAACAGAGGGACAGGGGACTACAACAATGAGCAGTTCTTC	CATNRGTGDYNNEQFF
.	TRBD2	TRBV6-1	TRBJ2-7	TGTGCCAGCAGTGAAGGACTAGCGGGGAACCACGAGCAGTACTTC	CASSEGLAGNHEQYF
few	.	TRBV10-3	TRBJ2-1	TGTGCCATCAGTGATATAGGGGCGGGGGAGCAGTTCTTC	CAISDIGAGEQFF
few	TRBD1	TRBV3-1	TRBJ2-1	TGTGCCAGCAGCTATGGGGGACAGGGATACAATGAGCAGTTCTTC	CASSYGGQGYNEQFF
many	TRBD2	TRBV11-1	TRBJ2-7	TGTGCCAGCAGCCTAGAGGGAACTAGCGGAGCCTACGAGCAGTACTTC	CASSLEGTSGAYEQYF
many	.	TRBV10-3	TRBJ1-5	TGTGCCATCAGTGCCGACCAATATAGCAATCAGCCCCAGCATTTT	CAISADQYSNQPQHF
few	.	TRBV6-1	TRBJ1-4	TGTGCCAGCGGACAGACACACTCCGATGAAAAACTGTTTTTT	CASGQTHSDEKLFF
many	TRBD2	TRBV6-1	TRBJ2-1	TGTGCCAGCAGTGATTTGGGGGCGGGAGGGGGCGAGCAGTTCTTC	CASSDLGAGGGEQFF
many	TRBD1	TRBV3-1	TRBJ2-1	TGTGCCAGCACCCCCCCCGGACAGGGGACTAACAATGAGCAGTTCTTC	CASTPPGQGTNNEQFF
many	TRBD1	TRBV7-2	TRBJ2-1	TGTGCCAGCAGCCCGGACAGGGTGAATGAGCAGTTCTTC	CASSPDRVNEQFF
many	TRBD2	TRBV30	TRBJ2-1	TGTGCCTGGAGTGCCCTAGCGGGGTCCTACAATGAGCAGTTCTTC	CAWSALAGSYNEQFF
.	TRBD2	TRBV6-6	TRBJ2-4	TGTGCCAGCAGTTACTCGAGACTAGCGGGGATCGATGGAAACATTCAGTACTTC	CASSYSRLAGIDGNIQYF
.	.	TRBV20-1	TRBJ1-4	TGCAGTGCTAGATCCCCCGGGACCCGGGATGAAAAACTGTTTTTT	CSARSPGTRDEKLFF
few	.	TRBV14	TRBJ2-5	TGTGCCAGCAGCCCAGGAGGGGCCGGGACAGACCAAGAGACCCAGTACTTC	CASSPGGAGTDQETQYF
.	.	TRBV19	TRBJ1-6	TGTGCCAGTAGTACCAGCCGGGACTATAATTCACCCTTCCACTTT	CASSTSRDYNSPFHF
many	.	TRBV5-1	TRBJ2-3	TGCGCCAGCAGCTGGGGGCAGTCGCAGTATTTT	CASSWGQSQYF
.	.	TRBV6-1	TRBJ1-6	TGTGCCAGCAACTCAGTCTATAATTCACCCCTCCACTTT	CASNSVYNSPLHF
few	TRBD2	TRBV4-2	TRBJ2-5	TGTGCCAGCAGCCAAGCCGGGACTACCGAAGAGACCCAGTACTTC	CASSQAGTTEETQYF
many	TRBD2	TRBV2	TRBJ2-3	TGTGCCAGCAGTGGACTAGCGGGAGTGGTAGATACGCAGTATTTT	CASSGLAGVVDTQYF
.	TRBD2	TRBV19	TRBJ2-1	TGTGCCAGTAGTATAGGCGGGAGGGCCTGGAATGAGCAGTTCTTC	CASSIGGRAWNEQFF
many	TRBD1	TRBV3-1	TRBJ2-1	TGTGCCAGCAGCCACAGGGGGACAGAGCAGTTCTTC	CASSHRGTEQFF
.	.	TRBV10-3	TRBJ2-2	TGTGCCATCAGTGAGTCGTTTCAGGGGACCGGGGAGCTGTTTTTT	CAISESFQGTGELFF
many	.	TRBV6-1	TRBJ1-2	TGTGCCAGCAGTCGATCATTCGTCGCATCGGGGGGGTCAAATGGCTACACCTTC	CASSRSFVASGGSNGYTF
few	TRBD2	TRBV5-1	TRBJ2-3	TGCGCCAGCAGCTTGGGCCGAAAGACTAGCGGGAGAAGCACAGATACGCAGTATTTT	CASSLGRKTSGRSTDTQYF
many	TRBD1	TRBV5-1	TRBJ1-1	TGCGCCAGCAGCGCACAGGGGTATACTGAAGCTTTCTTT	CASSAQGYTEAFF
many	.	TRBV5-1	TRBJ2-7	TGCGCCAGCAGCTTGGGTCTGCAAACCTACGAGCAGTACTTC	CASSLGLQTYEQYF
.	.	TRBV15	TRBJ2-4	TGTGCCACCAGCAGAGGACGTCAAAACAGGGACATTCAGTACTTC	CATSRGRQNRDIQYF
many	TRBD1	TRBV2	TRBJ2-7	TGTGCCAGCCAGGACAGGACGACTCGCTCCTACGAGCAGTACTTC	CASQDRTTRSYEQYF
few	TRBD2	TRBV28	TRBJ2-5	TGTGCCAGCAGATCGAATGGACTAGCGGGGGAAGAGACCCAGTACTTC	CASRSNGLAGEETQYF
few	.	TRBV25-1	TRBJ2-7	TGTGCCAGCAGTTTGTCGGGCTCACTACTTGGAGAGCAGTACTTC	CASSLSGSLLGEQYF
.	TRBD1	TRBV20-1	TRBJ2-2	TGCAGCGCTGGGAGAGGGGGCAACACCGGGGAGCTGTTTTTT	CSAGRGGNTGELFF
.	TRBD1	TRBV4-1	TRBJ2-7	TGCGCCAGCAGCCAAGTACAGGGGACCCCCTACGAGCAGTACTTC	CASSQVQGTPYEQYF